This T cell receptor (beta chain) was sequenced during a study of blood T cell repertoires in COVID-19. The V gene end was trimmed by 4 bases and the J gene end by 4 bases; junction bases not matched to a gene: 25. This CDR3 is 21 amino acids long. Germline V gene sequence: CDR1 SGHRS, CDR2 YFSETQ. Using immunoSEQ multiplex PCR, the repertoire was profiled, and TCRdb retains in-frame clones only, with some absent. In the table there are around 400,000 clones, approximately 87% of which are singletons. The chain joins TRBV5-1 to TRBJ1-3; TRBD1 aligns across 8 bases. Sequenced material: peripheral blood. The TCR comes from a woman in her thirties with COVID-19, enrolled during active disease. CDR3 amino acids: CASSVTSGRTGHQAVGNTIYF. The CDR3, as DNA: TGCGCCAGCAGCGTGACCTCGGGCCGGACAGGGCACCAAGCGGTAGGAAACACCATATATTTT.